A single sample gave rise to the 22 T cell receptor beta chains below, sequenced in a study of blood T cells in healthy people across ages. Using a J-beta primer mix together with a sample-barcoded 5' primer, a second PCR was run for about 6 to 12 cycles. Via MiXCR, TCRdb re-called the 5' RACE reads, giving one row per CDR3 protein. The sample carries around 780,000 distinct CDR3 sequences, roughly 25% recorded once. The data were also submitted as part of a second study, on T cells of mothers and their children.

The sample taken for sequencing was blood. These receptors all stem from a boy under 18 in good health.

This clonotype turned up a few times. At one of its ends the junction is not consistent with the germline gene, which may arise from a read error. The chain employs TRBV5-1 and TRBJ2-5; the match to TRBD1 covers 8 bases. CDR1 is SGHRS and CDR2 is YFSETQ in the germline V gene. The CDR3 totals 16 residues. In nucleotides, the CDR3 is TGCGCCAGCAGCGTGTCCGGGACAGGAAACCAAGAGACCCAGCACTTC. Translation: CASSVSGTGNQETQHF.

The chain recombines TRBV9 with TRBJ2-1; no definite D call. The CDR3 length is 17 residues. Germline V gene sequence: CDR1 SGDLS, CDR2 YYNGEE. The V end was cut by 0 bases, the J end by 4 bases, with 17 bases between. Here the CDR3 reads CASSVVGAPKDYNEQFF. The CDR3, as DNA: TGTGCCAGCAGCGTAGTTGGAGCCCCAAAGGATTACAATGAGCAGTTCTTC. The entire variable domain, with the rest obtained from reference TRBV9 and TRBJ2-1, is as follows: DSGVTQTPKHLITATGQRVTLRCSPRSGDLSVYWYQQSLDQGLQFLIQYYNGEERAKGNILERFSAQQFPDLHSELNLSSLELGDSALYFCASSVVGAPKDYNEQFFGPGTRLTVL.

This clonotype was counted between two and nine times. V gene TRBV10-3 combines with J gene TRBJ2-5; 12 bases agree with TRBD2. The CDR3 is made up of 13 amino acids. With 10 bases clipped from V and 7 bases from J, the junction kept 7 bases outside the gene matches. In germline, CDR1 is ENHRY, CDR2 SYGVKD. CDR3 nucleotide sequence: TGTGCCACTAGCGGGGGGGCCTCGGGGACCCAGTACTTC. Residues: CATSGGASGTQYF.

The rearrangement uses TRBV10-3 and TRBJ2-5; D call uncertain. This CDR3 spans 13 amino acids. Trimming removed 3 bases from V and 3 bases from J, with 8 bases in between. Germline V gives CDR1 ENHRY, CDR2 SYGVKD. CDR3 coding DNA: TGTGCCATCAGTGACCGAGTTAAAGAGACCCAGTACTTC. Translated, it gives CAISDRVKETQYF.

V usage is TRBV20-1 and J usage is TRBJ2-7; TRBD1 might be the D (6 bases). V was pared by 3 bases and J by 3 bases, with 9 bases between. Germline lookup yields CDR1 DFQATT and CDR2 SNEGSKA (reference sequence). The CDR3 has 12 residues. The CDR3 region has the DNA TGCAGTGCTAGTAGAGGGGGCTACGAGCAGTACTTC. Protein product: CSASRGGYEQYF.

The chain has TRBV7-3 and TRBJ2-5, with 10 bases aligning to TRBD2. TRBJ2-1 explains the end of the DNA better; the J call may be wrong. From germline, CDR1 is SGHTA and CDR2 FQGTGA. The CDR3 has 15 amino acids. The CDR3 sequence: CASSLERGGRNEQFF. The CDR3 DNA reads TGTGCCAGCAGCTTAGAGCGGGGGGGCAGGAATGAGCAGTTCTTC.

The chain links TRBV13 to TRBJ2-1; the D is unclear. The end of the DNA fits TRBJ2-7 better, so the J call may be wrong. Germline CDR1 is PRHDT and CDR2 is FYEKMQ (reference sequence). The CDR3 is made up of 14 amino acids. The CDR3, as DNA: TGTGCCAGCAGCTTAGTGGTCGCAGGCTACGAGCAGTACTTC. It translates to CASSLVVAGYEQYF.

This clonotype has a handful of counts. The chain carries TRBV7-9 and TRBJ2-6; D perhaps matches TRBD1 (5 bases). The CDR3 consists of 17 residues. Deletions cut 5 bases from V and 0 bases from J, with 14 bases between. Looked up from germline, CDR1 is SEHNR and CDR2 is FQNEAQ (reference sequence). The DNA for the CDR3 is TGTGCCAGCAGCACATCAGGGCTTGCCTCTGGGGCCAACGTCCTGACTTTC. Encoded protein: CASSTSGLASGANVLTF. The whole variable domain, remainder taken from reference TRBV7-9 and TRBJ2-6, is DTGVSQNPRHKITKRGQNVTFRCDPISEHNRLYWYRQTLGQGPEFLTYFQNEAQLEKSRLLSDRFSAERPKGSFSTLEIQRTEQGDSAMYLCASSTSGLASGANVLTFGAGSRLTVL.

This CDR3 is CASSLTKQGFFSYNEQFF. The CDR3 DNA reads TGTGCCAGCAGTTTAACTAAGCAGGGCTTTTTCTCCTACAATGAGCAGTTCTTC. This rearrangement joins TRBV12-3 or TRBV12-4 to TRBJ2-1; D perhaps matches TRBD1 (5 bases). The V end lost 2 bases, the J end lost 0 bases, and 17 bases lay between the germline ends. The CDR3 spans 18 residues.

The chain carries TRBV6-5 and TRBJ2-2, with TRBD1 as a possible D gene (5 bases). The length of the CDR3 is 15 residues. V lost 2 bases and J 1 base, leaving 8 bases between the germline ends. Germline V gene sequence: CDR1 MNHEY, CDR2 SVGAGI. DNA for the CDR3: TGTGCCAGCAGTTACGGGGCCCTGAACACCGGGGAGCTGTTTTTT. This encodes CASSYGALNTGELFF.

This clonotype was observed a handful of times. V is TRBV5-1 and J is TRBJ2-1; 8 bases align to TRBD1. The germline CDR1 and CDR2 sequences are SGHRS and YFSETQ. J lost 0 bases, V lost 5 bases, and 7 bases had no gene match. The CDR3 covers 16 residues. In DNA, the CDR3 is TGCGCCAGCAGGGCCCGGACAGGGAGCTCCTACAATGAGCAGTTCTTC. This encodes CASRARTGSSYNEQFF.

This clonotype has only a few counts. V gene TRBV2 combines with J gene TRBJ2-4, with a tentative D call TRBD2 (5 bases). The germline V and J ends were trimmed by 10 bases and 7 bases, with 20 bases remaining between them. The germline gives CDR1 SNHLY, CDR2 FYNNEI. The CDR3 contains 14 residues. The CDR3 DNA sequence: TGTGCCACCTCACGGGATAAGGCTTTGAACATTCAGTACTTC. Its translation is CATSRDKALNIQYF.

The chain uses TRBV19 and TRBJ1-2, with D uncertain. The V gene lost 2 bases and the J gene lost 5 bases, with 12 bases spanning the gap. CDR3 length: 14 amino acids. Germline loops: CDR1 LNHDA, CDR2 SQIVND (reference sequence). The CDR3 here is CASSILGRRYGYTF. CDR3 nucleotide sequence: TGTGCCAGTAGTATACTCGGCCGGCGATATGGCTACACCTTC.

This CDR3 reads CASSTRQENSYEQYF. The CDR3 DNA sequence: TGTGCCAGCAGCACCAGACAGGAGAATTCCTACGAGCAGTACTTC. The genes are TRBV11-2 and TRBJ2-5; possibly TRBD1 for D (6 bases). The DNA matches TRBJ2-7 better at its end, which makes the J call doubtful. This CDR3 comprises 15 residues. CDR1 SGHAT and CDR2 FQNNGV come from the germline V gene.

The rearrangement links TRBV2 to TRBJ1-2; 7 positions match TRBD1. J gave up 5 bases and V 3 bases, and 3 bases lay outside the gene matches. This CDR3 region has 13 residues. The germline CDR1 and CDR2 sequences are SNHLY and FYNNEI. CDR3: CASSETGQYGYTF. In nucleotides, the CDR3 is TGTGCCAGCAGTGAGACAGGGCAGTATGGCTACACCTTC.

This chain links TRBV12-3 or TRBV12-4 with TRBJ2-1; TRBD2 matches at 11 bases. V trimming: 3 bases; J trimming: 10 bases; junction bases outside the gene matches: 5. This CDR3 is 14 amino acids long. The CDR3 DNA reads TGTGCCAGCAGTTTTAGCGGGGGGGCTTTAGAGCAGTTCTTC. It encodes CASSFSGGALEQFF.

This clonotype was found a few times. The J gene is TRBJ2-5, the V gene TRBV9, with no clear D. This CDR3 has 14 residues. Per germline, CDR1 SGDLS and CDR2 YYNGEE. The V end lost 0 bases, the J end lost 2 bases, and 8 bases lay between the germline ends. CDR3 bases: TGTGCCAGCAGCGTAGCTGACAATCAAGAGACCCAGTACTTC. It encodes CASSVADNQETQYF.

This clonotype has more than one count but fewer than ten. This rearrangement joins TRBV19 to TRBJ2-2, with D uncertain. V was clipped by 9 bases and J by 6 bases, with 20 bases between them. This CDR3 region has 15 residues. Looked up from germline, CDR1 is LNHDA and CDR2 is SQIVND (reference sequence). The CDR3 sequence: CASYQSFGRPGELFF. CDR3 bases: TGTGCCAGCTACCAATCGTTCGGTCGTCCCGGGGAGCTGTTTTTT.

This clonotype showed up just a few times. CDR3 DNA sequence: TGCAGCGGGGGACGGAGCTTGTACAATGAGCAGTTCTTC. This gives the protein CSGGRSLYNEQFF. This rearrangement joins TRBV29-1 to TRBJ2-1; perhaps D is TRBD1 or TRBD2 (5 bases each). Germline V gene lookup returns CDR1 SQVTM and CDR2 ANQGSEA. Trimming removed 7 bases from V and 4 bases from J, with 14 bases in between. The CDR3 extends over 13 amino acids.

V gene TRBV29-1 combines with J gene TRBJ2-1; 14 bases are a match to TRBD2. The ends lost 6 bases at V and 9 bases at J; junction bases unmatched: 13. The length of the CDR3 is 16 residues. Germline CDR1 SQVTM, CDR2 ANQGSEA. In nucleotides, the CDR3 is TGCAGCGTGGCCCACCGACTAGCGGGGGGGCCGGGTGAGCAGTTCTTC. Amino acids: CSVAHRLAGGPGEQFF.

The gene calls are TRBV9 and TRBJ2-1; no firm D call. The V end lost 4 bases, the J end lost 9 bases, and 17 bases lay between the germline ends. From germline, CDR1 is SGDLS and CDR2 YYNGEE. The length of the CDR3 is 14 residues. CDR3 sequence reads: CASSPSLEAVEQFF. The CDR3 nucleotides read TGTGCCAGCAGCCCCTCCCTAGAGGCCGTTGAGCAGTTCTTC.

In its sample, this clonotype was seen a few times. The chain recombines TRBV24-1 with TRBJ1-2; a weak D match, TRBD1 (5 bases). The germline V and J ends were trimmed by 6 bases and 7 bases, with 11 bases remaining between them. This CDR3 is built from 12 residues. Germline V CDR1 and CDR2: KGHDR, SFDVKD. CDR3 sequence reads: CATSPGTGGYTF. The CDR3 DNA sequence: TGTGCCACCAGTCCAGGGACCGGTGGCTACACCTTC.